The clone carrying this T cell receptor beta chain was detected only a few times. Its antigen is not identified. The data derive from a study of post-analysis software for immune sequencing data. About the study: The cohort encompassed relapsing-remitting, secondary progressive and progressive-relapsing multiple sclerosis disease courses.

Looked up from germline, CDR1 is SGHTA and CDR2 is FQGNSA. The CDR3 length is 15 residues. The V segment lost 1 base and the J segment 10 bases; nucleotides outside the gene matches: 8. Study results and limitations: Patients with multiple sclerosis recorded significantly lower normalized Chao1 diversity than controls, the study found. About 5 TRBV segments were significantly more frequent in patients than in controls. TRBV5-6, TRBV5-1 and TRBV20-1 were among these segments.

Included in the TCR beta cDNA libraries were unique molecular identifiers. Starting from around 1 to 10 million T cells, the study yielded about half a million cDNA molecules. TCRdb re-analysed the PCR reads in MiXCR, keeping a single row per CDR3 protein. Of approximately 730,000 distinct CDR3 sequences in the sample, just under 30% were seen once. This TCR derives from a girl aged 5-17 years with multiple sclerosis. The chain carries TRBV7-2 and TRBJ1-5; TRBD1 matches at 9 bases. Specimen: blood. CDR3 sequence: CASSLGGTGLFPQHF. CDR3 DNA sequence: TGTGCCAGCAGCTTAGGCGGGACAGGGCTTTTTCCCCAGCATTTT.